Listed here are 19 T cell receptor beta chains from one sample, sequenced in a study of shared clonotypes between healthy human individuals. The data were produced by immunoSEQ multiplex PCR, yet TCRdb's version contains in-frame clones alone and is incomplete. The sample has about 120,000 clones, 68% seen once. The specimen sequenced was memory CD8+ T cells sorted from blood. Subset denoted: CD45RO+ cells pooled with CCR7-negative TemRA cells. These receptors came from a young woman in good health.

The chain uses TRBV2 and TRBJ1-5; D ambiguous. Germline CDR1 is SNHLY and CDR2 is FYNNEI. Trimming took 2 bases from V and 0 from J, leaving 8 bases between them. The CDR3 has 15 residues. CDR3 in amino acids: CASSEKVYSNQPQHF. CDR3 bases: TGTGCCAGCAGTGAAAAAGTCTATAGCAATCAGCCCCAGCATTTT.

The sample holds a few counts of this clone. The chain has TRBV28 and TRBJ2-2; 9 bases map to TRBD1. The CDR3 consists of 14 residues. Germline trimming cut 6 bases from V and 6 bases from J; bases unmatched to any gene: 5. Germline V gives CDR1 MDHEN, CDR2 SYDVKM. CDR3 amino acids: CASSVTGGPGELFF. CDR3 DNA sequence: TGTGCCAGCAGCGTGACAGGGGGGCCCGGGGAGCTGTTTTTT.

This clone was seen only a few times. V is TRBV25-1 and J is TRBJ2-3; D gene unclear. Germline V gene data show CDR1 as MGHDK and CDR2 as SYGVNS. The V gene lost 2 bases and the J gene lost 0 bases, with 6 bases spanning the gap. There are 14 residues in the CDR3. The CDR3 nucleotides read TGTGCCAGCAGTGAAGACTCTAGCACAGATACGCAGTATTTT. It yields the protein CASSEDSSTDTQYF.

V is TRBV28 and J is TRBJ1-2; perhaps TRBD1 as D (5 bases). Germline CDR1 reads MDHEN; CDR2 reads SYDVKM. This CDR3 comprises 13 residues. Trimming removed 10 bases at V and 6 bases at J, with 18 bases between. Here the CDR3 reads CATGGGGTNGYTF. The CDR3, as DNA: TGTGCCACCGGCGGCGGAGGGACCAATGGCTACACCTTC.

This chain joins TRBV7-2 and TRBJ2-1; a weak D match, TRBD1 (6 bases). Germline V gene lookup returns CDR1 SGHTA and CDR2 FQGNSA. The CDR3 sequence is 14 residues long. V was cut by 3 bases and J by 10 bases, with 16 bases left in between. This chain's CDR3 is CASSLALPQGEQFF. CDR3 bases: TGTGCCAGCAGCTTGGCACTACCCCAGGGGGAGCAGTTCTTC.

A few counts support this clone. The chain combines TRBV25-1 with TRBJ2-7; tentatively, D is TRBD2 (5 bases). The V end lost 8 bases, the J end lost 3 bases, and 20 bases lay between the germline ends. CDR3 length: 15 amino acids. Germline lookup yields CDR1 MGHDK and CDR2 SYGVNS. CDR3 in amino acids: CASEGLNKEFYEQYF. The CDR3 DNA reads TGTGCCAGCGAGGGCTTAAATAAAGAATTCTACGAGCAGTACTTC.

This clone was found many times. This rearrangement joins TRBV29-1 to TRBJ1-2; possibly TRBD1 for D (5 bases). Germline CDR1 reads SQVTM; CDR2 reads ANQGSEA. This CDR3 contains 14 residues. The germline V and J ends were trimmed by 4 bases and 8 bases, with 20 bases remaining between them. The CDR3 reads CSVVPGTAKEGYTF. In DNA form, the CDR3 reads TGCAGCGTTGTTCCGGGGACGGCAAAGGAGGGCTACACCTTC.

The chain joins TRBV6-5 to TRBJ2-2; weak D call: TRBD1 (5 bases). Trimming pared 2 bases from V and 4 bases from J, leaving 8 bases between. In germline, CDR1 is MNHEY, CDR2 SVGAGI. This CDR3 has 14 residues. CDR3 sequence (DNA): TGTGCCAGCAGTTACGTGACAGTCACCGGGGAGCTGTTTTTT. This sequence encodes CASSYVTVTGELFF.

The gene calls are TRBV7-9 and TRBJ1-4, with D tentatively TRBD1 (6 bases). V gave up 5 bases and J gave up 8 bases, with 30 bases separating them. Per the germline V gene, CDR1 is SEHNR and CDR2 is FQNEAQ (reference sequence). There are 19 residues in the CDR3. This CDR3 reads CASSPPPWDTKHPVEKLFF. For the CDR3, the DNA is TGTGCCAGCAGCCCCCCCCCGTGGGACACAAAGCACCCCGTGGAAAAACTGTTTTTT.

The rearrangement links TRBV29-1 to TRBJ1-2; D remains ambiguous. This CDR3 is 13 amino acids long. Trimming stripped 3 bases from V and 5 bases from J, with 13 bases between. CDR1 and CDR2 from the germline V gene are SQVTM and ANQGSEA. CDR3 sequence reads: CSVETPSRYGYTF. The DNA of the CDR3 is TGCAGCGTTGAGACCCCGTCACGGTATGGCTACACCTTC.

V and J are TRBV7-9 and TRBJ2-2; 8 bases fit TRBD2. J gave up 1 base and V 5 bases, and 9 bases lay outside the gene matches. Per the germline V gene, CDR1 is SEHNR and CDR2 is FQNEAQ (reference sequence). The CDR3 is made up of 17 amino acids. The CDR3 coding sequence is TGTGCCAGCAGCGGCCCGGGGGGGAATTTGAACACCGGGGAGCTGTTTTTT. It yields the protein CASSGPGGNLNTGELFF.

This clone was seen just once. CDR3 sequence reads: CASSLGGYGYTF. Here the CDR3 DNA reads TGCGCCAGCAGCTTGGGAGGGTATGGCTACACCTTC. V gene TRBV5-1 combines with J gene TRBJ1-2; no firm D call. The CDR3 has 12 residues. V was pared by 0 bases and J by 5 bases, with 5 bases between. Germline CDR1 reads SGHRS; CDR2 reads YFSETQ.

V usage is TRBV6-1 and J usage is TRBJ1-5, with 8 bases fitting TRBD1. Unmatched junction bases numbered 7, after V lost 1 base and J lost 5 bases. This CDR3 is built from 16 residues. Germline loops: CDR1 MNHNS, CDR2 SASEGT. The CDR3 loop reads CASSEETGTGYQPQHF. CDR3 DNA sequence: TGTGCCAGCAGTGAAGAAACCGGGACAGGCTATCAGCCCCAGCATTTT.

This clone was counted a single time. This chain joins TRBV19 and TRBJ1-4, with D possibly matching TRBD1 (5 bases). Between the trimmed V and J ends, which lost 3 bases and 8 bases, there was a span of 25 bases. This CDR3 is built from 18 residues. CDR1 is LNHDA and CDR2 is SQIVND in the germline V gene (reference sequence). CDR3 in DNA: TGTGCCAGTAGTATCTCGTCCAGGGAGAGGTCCAAATGGGAAAAACTGTTTTTT. Encoded protein: CASSISSRERSKWEKLFF.

This clone occurred once. The CDR3 bases are TGTGCCAGCAGTTTAATTGGTAGCGGGCGAGACTACAATGAGCAGTTCTTC. Amino acid sequence: CASSLIGSGRDYNEQFF. The V call is TRBV27, the J call TRBJ2-1, with 7 bases lining up with TRBD2. Germline CDR1 MNHEY, CDR2 SMNVEV (reference sequence). Trimming at V came to 2 bases and at J to 3 bases, leaving 10 bases not matched to a gene. The CDR3 sequence is 17 residues long.

V usage is TRBV11-2 and J usage is TRBJ2-1; TRBD2 might be the D (6 bases). V was trimmed by 1 base and J by 8 bases, leaving 12 bases between them. The germline gives CDR1 SGHAT, CDR2 FQNNGV. The CDR3 spans 14 residues. The CDR3 DNA reads TGTGCCAGCAGCTTAGGTACTAGCTTCGATGAGCAGTTCTTC. It encodes CASSLGTSFDEQFF.

The J gene is TRBJ2-1, the V gene TRBV19; 8 nucleotides align to TRBD2. V dropped 5 bases and J dropped 7; count of bases not matched to a gene: 7. CDR1 is LNHDA and CDR2 is SQIVND in the germline V gene (reference sequence). This CDR3 comprises 14 residues. The CDR3 DNA is TGTGCCAGTAGTGGTAGCGGGATAGTGAATGAGCAGTTCTTC. Translated, it gives CASSGSGIVNEQFF.

Comment on this clone: Possible read error: a much larger clone is one base away. This chain joins TRBV6-5 and TRBJ1-1; maybe TRBD1 (6 bases). Germline assignment: CDR1 MNHEY and CDR2 SVGAGI. The CDR3 is 13 residues long. V was shortened by 5 bases and J by 1 base, with 8 bases between the two germline ends. In DNA form, the CDR3 reads TGTGCCAGCAGTAACAGGGAGAACACTGAAGCTTTCTTT. It specifies CASSNRENTEAFF.

This clone was seen only once. The rearrangement uses TRBV7-8 and TRBJ1-1; D remains ambiguous. Germline assignment: CDR1 SGHVS and CDR2 FQNEAQ. V lost 1 base and J 5 bases, leaving 11 bases between the germline ends. CDR3 size: 14 residues. The CDR3 DNA reads TGTGCCAGCAGCTTAGTTGGGAGTAGAACTGAAGCTTTCTTT. Residues: CASSLVGSRTEAFF.